This entry is about one TCR beta chain. Antigen: not known. Around 32,000 T cell genomes, or around 200 ng DNA, went into the sorted-subset replicate PCRs. Measured with immunoSEQ multiplex PCR; TCRdb has only the in-frame clones, and not every one. This sample yields about 580,000 clones, of which 98% are seen a single time; 0.3% belongs to the top ten. The sample comes from a study of shared clonotypes between healthy human individuals. Study results and caveats: Only blood was sampled, and tissue TCR repertoires likely differ from blood ones. In contrast to clonotypes shared by all four donors, non-shared clonotypes had lower generation probabilities.

Naive CD8 populations comprised CD45RO-negative cells positively selected for CCR7, excluding terminally differentiated effector memory CD45RA+ cells. The CDR3 spans 13 residues. The junction had 2 bases not matched to a gene; V was cut back by 4 bases and J by 2 bases. The germline V gene encodes CDR1 MNHEY and CDR2 SMNVEV (reference sequence). The rearrangement uses TRBV27 and TRBJ2-7; 7 bases match TRBD2. This clonotype originated in a young man in good health. The sample consisted of naive CD8+ T cells sorted from blood. CDR3 sequence: CASSYREAYEQYF. Written as DNA, the CDR3 is TGTGCCAGCAGTTACCGGGAGGCCTACGAGCAGTACTTC.